A selection of T cell receptor beta chains follows, all from one sample in a study of Graves' ophthalmopathy and Graves' hyperthyroidism. Via MiXCR, TCRdb re-called the multiplex PCR reads, giving one row per CDR3 protein. The table has a few hundred thousand distinct CDR3 sequences, over 15% seen once. What was sequenced was peripheral blood. The receptors here all came from a woman under 30 with stable Graves' hyperthyroidism. Both conserved end residues are trimmed from each CDR3.

length: 13; V: TRBV12-3/TRBV12-4; J: TRBJ1-6; CDR3: ASRRTPGSGSPLH
length: 12; V: TRBV29-1; J: TRBJ2-7; CDR3: SATPGPRFDEQY
length: 12; V: TRBV12-3/TRBV12-4; J: TRBJ2-7; CDR3: ASSYRDRWYEQY
length: 16; V: TRBV2; J: TRBJ2-5; CDR3: ASSDRLAGGLGQETQY
length: 14; V: TRBV5-1; J: TRBJ1-1; CDR3: ASSLVEGEANTEAF
length: 10; V: TRBV3-1; J: TRBJ2-5; CDR3: ASSQDRETQY
length: 13; V: TRBV7-8; J: TRBJ1-5; CDR3: ASSDQGRGNQPQH
length: 12; V: TRBV19; J: TRBJ2-7; CDR3: ASSILGASYEQY
length: 15; V: TRBV2; J: TRBJ1-2; CDR3: ASSEGGGRRVLYGYT
length: 12; V: TRBV7-2; J: TRBJ1-2; CDR3: ASSQTGLRDGYT
length: 14; V: TRBV7-8; J: TRBJ1-5; CDR3: ASSPPAPWSNQPQH
length: 12; V: TRBV29-1; J: TRBJ2-7; CDR3: SVELGTVGYEQY
length: 11; V: TRBV9; J: TRBJ2-2; CDR3: ASSVVPGVKLF
length: 11; V: TRBV5-1; J: TRBJ1-2; CDR3: ASSHRDRGGYT
length: 12; V: TRBV10-2; J: TRBJ1-1; CDR3: ASSEPPGATEAF
length: 12; V: TRBV28; J: TRBJ1-5; CDR3: ASSPGGDNQPQH
length: 10; V: TRBV12-3/TRBV12-4; J: TRBJ2-2; CDR3: ASSKGTGELF
length: 15; V: TRBV7-9; J: TRBJ1-1; CDR3: ASRYTQEAGGASAAF
length: 13; V: TRBV6-1; J: TRBJ1-5; CDR3: ASRRDRASNQPQH
length: 13; V: TRBV18; J: TRBJ1-5; CDR3: ASSPRKGGNQPQH
length: 12; V: TRBV5-1; J: TRBJ1-2; CDR3: ASGLDTGIYGYT
length: 11; V: TRBV5-1; J: TRBJ2-7; CDR3: ASTRDRPYEQY
length: 8; V: TRBV10-2; J: TRBJ2-7; CDR3: ASSEGEQY
length: 11; V: TRBV24-1; J: TRBJ1-1; CDR3: ATSAGSRTEAF